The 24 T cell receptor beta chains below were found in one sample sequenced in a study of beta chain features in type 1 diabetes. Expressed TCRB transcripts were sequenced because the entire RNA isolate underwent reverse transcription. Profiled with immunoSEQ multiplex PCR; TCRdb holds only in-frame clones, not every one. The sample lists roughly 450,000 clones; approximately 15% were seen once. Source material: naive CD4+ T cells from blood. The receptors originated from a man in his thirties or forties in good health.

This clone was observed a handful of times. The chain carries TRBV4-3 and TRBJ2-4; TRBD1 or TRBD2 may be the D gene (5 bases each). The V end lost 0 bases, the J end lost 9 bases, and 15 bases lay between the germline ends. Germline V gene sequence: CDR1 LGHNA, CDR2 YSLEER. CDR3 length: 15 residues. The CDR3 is CASSQDLTAAFIQYF. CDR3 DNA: TGCGCCAGCAGCCAAGATCTGACAGCGGCTTTCATTCAGTACTTC.

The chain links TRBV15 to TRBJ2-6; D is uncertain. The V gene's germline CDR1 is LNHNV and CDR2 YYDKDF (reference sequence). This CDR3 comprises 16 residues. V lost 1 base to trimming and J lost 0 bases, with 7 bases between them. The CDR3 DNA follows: TGTGCCACCAGCAGAGCCCTAGACTCTGGGGCCAACGTCCTGACTTTC. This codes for CATSRALDSGANVLTF. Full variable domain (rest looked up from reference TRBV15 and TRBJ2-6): DAMVIQNPRYQVTQFGKPVTLSCSQTLNHNVMYWYQQKSSQAPKLLFHYYDKDFNNEADTPDNFQSRRPNTSFCFLDIRSPGLGDTAMYLCATSRALDSGANVLTFGAGSRLTVL.

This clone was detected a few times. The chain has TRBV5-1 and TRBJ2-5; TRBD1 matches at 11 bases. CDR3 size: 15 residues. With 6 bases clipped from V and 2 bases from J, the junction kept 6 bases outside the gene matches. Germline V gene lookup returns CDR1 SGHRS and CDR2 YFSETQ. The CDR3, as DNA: TGCGCCAGCAACCCCGGGACAGGGGGTCAAGAGACCCAGTACTTC. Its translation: CASNPGTGGQETQYF.

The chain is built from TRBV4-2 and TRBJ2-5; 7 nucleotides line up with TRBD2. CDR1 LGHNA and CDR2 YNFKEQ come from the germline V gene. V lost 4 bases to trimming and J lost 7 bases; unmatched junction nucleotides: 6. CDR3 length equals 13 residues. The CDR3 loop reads CASSLGLDGTQYF. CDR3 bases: TGTGCCAGCAGCCTCGGACTAGATGGGACCCAGTACTTC.

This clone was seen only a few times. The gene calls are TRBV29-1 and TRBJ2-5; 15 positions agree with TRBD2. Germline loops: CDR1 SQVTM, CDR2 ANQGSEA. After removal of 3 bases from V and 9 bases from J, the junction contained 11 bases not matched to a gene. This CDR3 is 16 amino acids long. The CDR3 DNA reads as TGCAGCGTTGAGGGACTAGCGGGAGGACCCCAAGGGGCCCAGTACTTC. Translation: CSVEGLAGGPQGAQYF. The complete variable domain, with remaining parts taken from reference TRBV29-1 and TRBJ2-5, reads SAVISQKPSRDICQRGTSLTIQCQVDSQVTMMFWYRQQPGQSLTLIATANQGSEATYESGFVIDKFPISRPNLTFSTLTVSNMSPEDSSIYLCSVEGLAGGPQGAQYFGPGTRLLVL.

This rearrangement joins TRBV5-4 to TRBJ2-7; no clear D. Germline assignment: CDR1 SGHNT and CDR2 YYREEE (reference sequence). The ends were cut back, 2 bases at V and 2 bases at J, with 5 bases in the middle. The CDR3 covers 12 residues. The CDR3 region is CASSLEAYEQYF. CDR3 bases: TGTGCCAGCAGCTTAGAAGCCTACGAGCAGTACTTC.

In nucleotides, the CDR3 is TGTGCCAGCAGCCCAAGGGGCCACACAGATACGCAGTATTTT. This gives the protein CASSPRGHTDTQYF. The chain uses TRBV7-9 and TRBJ2-3; TRBD1 might be the D (5 bases). The V gene's germline CDR1 is SEHNR and CDR2 FQNEAQ (reference sequence). V was shortened by 5 bases and J by 2 bases, with 11 bases between the two germline ends. This CDR3 spans 14 amino acids.

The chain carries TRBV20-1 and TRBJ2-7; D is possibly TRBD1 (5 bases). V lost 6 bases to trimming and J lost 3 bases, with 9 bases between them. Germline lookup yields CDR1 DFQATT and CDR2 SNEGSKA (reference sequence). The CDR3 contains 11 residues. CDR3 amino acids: CSASTVYEQYV. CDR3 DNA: TGCAGTGCCTCGACAGTCTACGAGCAGTACGTC.

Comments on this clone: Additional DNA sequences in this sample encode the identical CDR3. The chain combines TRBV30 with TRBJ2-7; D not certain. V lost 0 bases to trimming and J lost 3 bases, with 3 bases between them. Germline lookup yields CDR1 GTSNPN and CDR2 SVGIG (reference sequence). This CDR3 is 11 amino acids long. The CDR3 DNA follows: TGTGCCTGGAGTGTGGGCTACGAGCAGTACGTC. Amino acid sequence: CAWSVGYEQYV.

CDR3 in amino acids: CASSRTSGKFNEQFF. For the CDR3, the DNA is TGTGCCAGCAGCCGGACTAGCGGGAAATTCAATGAGCAGTTCTTC. This chain connects TRBV14 to TRBJ2-1, with 12 bases lining up with TRBD2. Trimming at V came to 4 bases and at J to 6 bases, leaving 4 bases not matched to a gene. Germline V CDR1 and CDR2: SGHDN, FVKESK. The CDR3 has 15 residues. Complete variable domain (other parts from reference TRBV14 and TRBJ2-1): EAGVTQFPSHSVIEKGQTVTLRCDPISGHDNLYWYRRVMGKEIKFLLHFVKESKQDESGMPNNRFLAERTGGTYSTLKVQPAELEDSGVYFCASSRTSGKFNEQFFGPGTRLTVL.

The CDR3 loop is CASSETSLAKNIQYF. For the CDR3, the DNA is TGTGCCAGCAGTGAAACGAGTCTAGCCAAAAACATTCAGTACTTC. The V call is TRBV6-1, the J call TRBJ2-4; D gene uncertain. Germline CDR1 MNHNS, CDR2 SASEGT. This CDR3 spans 15 amino acids. The ends were cut back, 2 bases at V and 0 bases at J, with 8 bases in the middle.

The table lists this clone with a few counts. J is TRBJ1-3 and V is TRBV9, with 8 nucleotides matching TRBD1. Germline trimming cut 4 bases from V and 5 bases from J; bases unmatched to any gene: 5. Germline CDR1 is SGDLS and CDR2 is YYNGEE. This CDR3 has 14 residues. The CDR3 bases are TGTGCCAGCAGCACCGGACAGGGCAGAAACACCATATATTTT. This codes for CASSTGQGRNTIYF. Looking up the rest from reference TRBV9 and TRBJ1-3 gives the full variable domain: DSGVTQTPKHLITATGQRVTLRCSPRSGDLSVYWYQQSLDQGLQFLIQYYNGEERAKGNILERFSAQQFPDLHSELNLSSLELGDSALYFCASSTGQGRNTIYFGEGSWLTVV.

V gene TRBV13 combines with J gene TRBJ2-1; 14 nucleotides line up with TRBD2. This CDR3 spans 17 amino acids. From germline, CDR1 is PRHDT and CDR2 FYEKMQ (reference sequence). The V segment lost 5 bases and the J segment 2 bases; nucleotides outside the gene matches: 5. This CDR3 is CASSNPGLAGAYNEQFF. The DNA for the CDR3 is TGTGCCAGCAGCAACCCGGGACTAGCGGGGGCCTACAATGAGCAGTTCTTC.

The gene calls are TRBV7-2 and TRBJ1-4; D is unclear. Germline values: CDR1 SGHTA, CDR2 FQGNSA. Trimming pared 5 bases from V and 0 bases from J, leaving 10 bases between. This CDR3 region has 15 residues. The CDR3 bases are TGTGCCAGCAGCCCGGTGGGTGCAACTAATGAAAAACTGTTTTTT. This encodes CASSPVGATNEKLFF. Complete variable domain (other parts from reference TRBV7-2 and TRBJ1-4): GAGVSQSPSNKVTEKGKDVELRCDPISGHTALYWYRQSLGQGLEFLIYFQGNSAPDKSGLPSDRFSAERTGGSVSTLTIQRTQQEDSAVYLCASSPVGATNEKLFFGSGTQLSVL.

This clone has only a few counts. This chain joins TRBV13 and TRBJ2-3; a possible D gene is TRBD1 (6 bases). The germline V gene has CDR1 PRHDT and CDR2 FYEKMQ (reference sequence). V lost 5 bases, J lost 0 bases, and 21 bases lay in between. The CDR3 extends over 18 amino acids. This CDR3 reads CASSITGYGRQSTDTQYF. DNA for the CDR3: TGTGCCAGCAGCATTACAGGGTATGGGAGACAAAGCACAGATACGCAGTATTTT. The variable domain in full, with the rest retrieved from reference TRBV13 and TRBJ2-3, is AAGVIQSPRHLIKEKRETATLKCYPIPRHDTVYWYQQGPGQDPQFLISFYEKMQSDKGSIPDRFSAQQFSDYHSELNMSSLELGDSALYFCASSITGYGRQSTDTQYFGPGTRLTVL.

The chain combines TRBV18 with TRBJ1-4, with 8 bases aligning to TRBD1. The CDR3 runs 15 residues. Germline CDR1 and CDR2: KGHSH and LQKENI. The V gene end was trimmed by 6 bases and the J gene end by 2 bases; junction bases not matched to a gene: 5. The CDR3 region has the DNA TGTGCCAGCTCTCTTGGGACAGGCACTAATGAAAAACTGTTTTTT. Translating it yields CASSLGTGTNEKLFF. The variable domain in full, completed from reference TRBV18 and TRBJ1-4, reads NAGVMQNPRHLVRRRGQEARLRCSPMKGHSHVYWYRQLPEEGLKFMVYLQKENIIDESGMPKERFSAEFPKEGPSILRIQQVVRGDSAAYFCASSLGTGTNEKLFFGSGTQLSVL.

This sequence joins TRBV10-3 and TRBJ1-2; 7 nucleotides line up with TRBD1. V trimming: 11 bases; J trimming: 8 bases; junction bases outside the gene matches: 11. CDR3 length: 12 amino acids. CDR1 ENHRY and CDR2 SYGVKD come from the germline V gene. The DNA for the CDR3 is TGTGCCGTCGACCGGGACAGCGGGGGCTACACCTTC. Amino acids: CAVDRDSGGYTF.

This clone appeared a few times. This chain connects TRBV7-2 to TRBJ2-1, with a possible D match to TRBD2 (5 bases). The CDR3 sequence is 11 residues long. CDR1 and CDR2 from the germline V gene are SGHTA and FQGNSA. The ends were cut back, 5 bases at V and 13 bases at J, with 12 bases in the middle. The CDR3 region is CASSPLGEQFF. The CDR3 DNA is TGTGCCAGCAGCCCACTAGGAGAACAGTTCTTC.

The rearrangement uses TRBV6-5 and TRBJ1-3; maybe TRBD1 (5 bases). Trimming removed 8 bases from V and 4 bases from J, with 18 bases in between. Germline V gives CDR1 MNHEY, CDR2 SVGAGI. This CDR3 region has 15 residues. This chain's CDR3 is CASFQLTDGGNTIYF. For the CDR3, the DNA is TGTGCCAGCTTCCAATTGACAGATGGAGGAAACACCATATATTTT.

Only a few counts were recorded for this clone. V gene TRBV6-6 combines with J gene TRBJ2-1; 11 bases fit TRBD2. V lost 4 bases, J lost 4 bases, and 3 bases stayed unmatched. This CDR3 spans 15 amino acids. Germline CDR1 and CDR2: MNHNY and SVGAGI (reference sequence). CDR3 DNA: TGTGCCAGCAGTTTAGCGGGAGGGAATTACAATGAGCAGTTCTTC. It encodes CASSLAGGNYNEQFF.

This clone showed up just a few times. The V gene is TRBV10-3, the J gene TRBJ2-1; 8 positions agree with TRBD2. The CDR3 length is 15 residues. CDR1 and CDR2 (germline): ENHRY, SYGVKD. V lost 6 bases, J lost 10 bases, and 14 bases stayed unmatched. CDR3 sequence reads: CAISSASGSLGEQFF. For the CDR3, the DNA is TGTGCCATCAGCTCCGCAAGCGGGAGCCTCGGAGAGCAGTTCTTC.

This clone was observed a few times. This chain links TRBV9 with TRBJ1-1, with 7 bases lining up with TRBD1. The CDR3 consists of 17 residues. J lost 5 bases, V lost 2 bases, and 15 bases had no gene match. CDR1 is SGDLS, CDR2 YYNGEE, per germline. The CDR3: CASSVSRDRLQGTEAFF. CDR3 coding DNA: TGTGCCAGCAGCGTTTCCCGGGACAGACTTCAGGGTACTGAAGCTTTCTTT.

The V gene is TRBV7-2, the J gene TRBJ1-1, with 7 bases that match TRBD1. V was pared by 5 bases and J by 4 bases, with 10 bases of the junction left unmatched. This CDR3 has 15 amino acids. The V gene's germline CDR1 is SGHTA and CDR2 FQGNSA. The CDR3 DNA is TGTGCCAGCAGCCCAAGAGCCTCAGGGGGCACTGAAGCTTTCTTT. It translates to CASSPRASGGTEAFF. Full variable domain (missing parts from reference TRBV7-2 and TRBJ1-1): GAGVSQSPSNKVTEKGKDVELRCDPISGHTALYWYRQSLGQGLEFLIYFQGNSAPDKSGLPSDRFSAERTGGSVSTLTIQRTQQEDSAVYLCASSPRASGGTEAFFGQGTRLTVV.

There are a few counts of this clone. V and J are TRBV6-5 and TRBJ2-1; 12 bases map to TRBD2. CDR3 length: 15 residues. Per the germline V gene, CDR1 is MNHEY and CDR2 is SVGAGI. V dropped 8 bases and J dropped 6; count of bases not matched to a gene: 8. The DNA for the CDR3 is TGTGCCAGCTTGTCCGCGACTAGCGGGAGCAATGAGCAGTTCTTC. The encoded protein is CASLSATSGSNEQFF.